The clone carrying this T cell receptor beta chain was found once. Deletions cut 1 base from V and 6 bases from J, with 12 bases between. The CDR3 contains 15 residues. Per the germline V gene, CDR1 is MNHEY and CDR2 is SMNVEV (reference sequence). This sample was included in a study of cytomegalovirus exposure and HLA in healthy donors. It was with 60 Vbeta and 13 Jbeta primers that the PCR ran. Original analysis: A follow-up analysis tallied about 88 million unique TCR beta chains, roughly 9.9 million shared. The protocol was immunoSEQ multiplex PCR, while the TCRdb copy is restricted to in-frame clones and leaves out a portion. V and J calls and clone size are given by that table; D and trimming were obtained from the DNA. The data hold 100,000 to 120,000 clones, with over 80% observed a single time.

V and J are TRBV27 and TRBJ2-2; D unclear. The TCR originated in a man younger than 30 in good health and CMV-seronegative. Sequenced material: PBMCs. The DNA of the CDR3 is TGTGCCAGCAGTTTATTCCCCAACATGCCCGGGGAGCTGTTTTTT. Protein: CASSLFPNMPGELFF.